One sample yielded the 18 T cell receptor beta chains listed below, sequenced in a study of liver allograft versus peripheral blood T cells. Study summary: Comparing T cell receptor repertoires in transplanted livers with those in recipients' peripheral blood was part of the design.

TCRdb called the reads again in MiXCR, with one record for every CDR3 protein. Here the sample spans about 13,000 distinct CDR3 sequences, approximately 17% being singletons. Source of these receptors: a human patient who had a liver transplant. Some T cells may arise from the graft donor.

This clonotype was seen more than once but under ten times. The chain uses TRBV30 and TRBJ2-5, with D possibly TRBD2 on 5 matching bases. The V gene's germline CDR1 is GTSNPN and CDR2 SVGIG (reference sequence). Trimming cost V 0 bases and J 7 bases, with 9 bases left between them. The CDR3 length is 12 residues. CDR3 DNA: TGTGCCTGGAGTGTTTCCCGGGGGACCCAGTACTTC. It specifies CAWSVSRGTQYF.

This clonotype was seen only a few times. The chain combines TRBV20-1 with TRBJ1-1; 8 nucleotides line up with TRBD1. There are 12 residues in the CDR3. Germline CDR1 reads DFQATT; CDR2 reads SNEGSKA (reference sequence). The V gene end was trimmed by 6 bases and the J gene end by 4 bases; junction bases not matched to a gene: 4. The CDR3 DNA is TGCAGTGCAAATACAGGGGGCACTGAAGCTTTCTTT. Residues: CSANTGGTEAFF.

This clonotype was detected ten times or more. V and J are TRBV6-5 and TRBJ2-3, with 7 bases matching TRBD2. V shed 0 bases, J shed 0 bases, and the junction held 3 bases outside the gene matches. CDR3 length: 16 residues. CDR1 is MNHEY and CDR2 is SVGAGI in the germline V gene. The CDR3 here is CASSYSSGVSTDTQYF. CDR3 in DNA: TGTGCCAGCAGTTACTCCAGCGGGGTTAGCACAGATACGCAGTATTTT.

Sample share makes this clonotype medium-sized. The V and J genes are TRBV7-2 and TRBJ1-6; tentatively, D is TRBD1 (6 bases). This CDR3 comprises 15 residues. Germline-derived CDR1 and CDR2 are SGHTA and FQGNSA. The V gene lost 5 bases and the J gene lost 4 bases, with 12 bases spanning the gap. CDR3 amino acids: CASSRRQDYNSPLHF. CDR3 bases: TGTGCCAGCAGCCGCAGACAGGATTATAATTCACCCCTCCACTTT. The full variable domain, in which reference TRBV7-2 and TRBJ1-6 provide the parts outside the CDR3, is GAGVSQSPSNKVTEKGKDVELRCDPISGHTALYWYRQSLGQGLEFLIYFQGNSAPDKSGLPSDRFSAERTGGSVSTLTIQRTQQEDSAVYLCASSRRQDYNSPLHFGNGTRLTVT.

Points on this clonotype: A much more abundant neighbour one base away suggests this may be a read error. Because it lacks the conserved phenylalanine or tryptophan at the end, this CDR3 is likely a read error. The chain employs TRBV6-6 and TRBJ2-7, with D possibly being TRBD1 (6 bases). The CDR3 is made up of 14 amino acids. Per germline, CDR1 MNHNY and CDR2 SVGAGI (reference sequence). V was cut by 6 bases and J by 0 bases, with 12 bases left in between. This CDR3 is CASRRQADSYEQYL. The DNA for the CDR3 is TGTGCCAGCAGGCGACAGGCCGACTCCTACGAGCAGTACTTA.

This clonotype has ten or more counts. This chain uses TRBV20-1 with TRBJ2-3; D gene ambiguous. This CDR3 has 13 residues. Looked up from germline, CDR1 is DFQATT and CDR2 is SNEGSKA (reference sequence). The V end lost 8 bases, the J end lost 0 bases, and 12 bases lay between the germline ends. The CDR3 DNA follows: TGCAGTCCATTCCGGCTAAGCACAGATACGCAGTATTTT. Translation: CSPFRLSTDTQYF.

This sequence joins TRBV20-1 and TRBJ2-7; TRBD1 matches 10 bases. V was pared by 2 bases and J by 4 bases, with 5 bases of the junction left unmatched. The V gene's germline CDR1 is DFQATT and CDR2 SNEGSKA (reference sequence). The CDR3 contains 14 residues. The CDR3 here is CSARQDRGGYEQYF. The DNA of the CDR3 is TGCAGTGCTAGACAGGACAGGGGGGGGTACGAGCAGTACTTC.

This clonotype was seen a few times. The chain has TRBV12-3 or TRBV12-4 and TRBJ1-1; TRBD1 agrees at 10 bases. The ends lost 5 bases at V and 1 base at J; junction bases unmatched: 7. The CDR3 has 16 amino acids. The CDR3 DNA follows: TGTGCCAGCAGTCTACTGACAGGGGGCCCGAACACTGAAGCTTTCTTT. It encodes CASSLLTGGPNTEAFF.

V usage is TRBV20-1 and J usage is TRBJ1-5; tentative D call: TRBD1 (5 bases). Germline V lookup: CDR1 DFQATT, CDR2 SNEGSKA (reference sequence). The CDR3 extends over 12 amino acids. Deletions cut 5 bases from V and 7 bases from J, with 12 bases between. CDR3 DNA sequence: TGCAGTGCTCTGAGGGGAGTACAGCCCCAGCATTTT. Protein product: CSALRGVQPQHF.

This clonotype is judged medium-sized. CDR3 sequence (DNA): TGTGCCAGCTCCCCAGGGGGTGAATATGGCTACACCTTC. Translation gives CASSPGGEYGYTF. The chain links TRBV18 to TRBJ1-2; 7 bases agree with TRBD1. V was clipped by 6 bases and J by 5 bases; unmatched bases: 6. Germline values: CDR1 KGHSH, CDR2 LQKENI. The CDR3 runs 13 residues. The variable domain in full, completed from reference TRBV18 and TRBJ1-2, reads NAGVMQNPRHLVRRRGQEARLRCSPMKGHSHVYWYRQLPEEGLKFMVYLQKENIIDESGMPKERFSAEFPKEGPSILRIQQVVRGDSAAYFCASSPGGEYGYTFGSGTRLTVV.

The V and J genes are TRBV12-3 or TRBV12-4 and TRBJ1-1; 9 bases match TRBD1. The junction had 4 bases not matched to a gene; V was cut back by 1 base and J by 4 bases. The CDR3 covers 15 residues. DNA of the CDR3: TGTGCCAGCAGTTTAGGGACAGGGGAGGTCACTGAAGCTTTCTTT. As protein: CASSLGTGEVTEAFF.

This clonotype was seen at least ten times. This CDR3 is CASSVEGTGNQPQHF. The CDR3 DNA sequence: TGTGCCAGCAGCGTAGAAGGGACAGGGAATCAGCCCCAGCATTTT. The chain carries TRBV9 and TRBJ1-5, with 9 bases fitting TRBD1. Germline-derived CDR1 and CDR2 are SGDLS and YYNGEE. The CDR3 is 15 amino acids. Germline trimming cut 0 bases from V and 4 bases from J; bases unmatched to any gene: 2. Looking up the rest from reference TRBV9 and TRBJ1-5 gives the full variable domain: DSGVTQTPKHLITATGQRVTLRCSPRSGDLSVYWYQQSLDQGLQFLIQYYNGEERAKGNILERFSAQQFPDLHSELNLSSLELGDSALYFCASSVEGTGNQPQHFGDGTRLSIL.

J is TRBJ1-2 and V is TRBV12-3 or TRBV12-4, with TRBD1 as a possible D gene (6 bases). There are 13 residues in the CDR3. V lost 5 bases, J lost 8 bases, and 15 bases lay in between. CDR3 coding DNA: TGTGCCAGCAGTAGACAGGCCCCTGAGGGCTACACCTTC. It specifies CASSRQAPEGYTF.

In this sample, this clonotype turned up many times. V and J are TRBV7-2 and TRBJ2-1; no clear D. The CDR3 loop spans 13 amino acids. V gave up 0 bases and J gave up 5 bases, with 5 bases separating them. CDR1 SGHTA and CDR2 FQGNSA come from the germline V gene. The CDR3 spells CASSLAENNEQFF. DNA for the CDR3: TGTGCCAGCAGCTTAGCAGAAAACAATGAGCAGTTCTTC.

This sequence joins TRBV7-2 and TRBJ1-1; no firm D call. Trimming took 3 bases from V and 1 from J, leaving 9 bases between them. The CDR3 is made up of 14 amino acids. The germline V gene encodes CDR1 SGHTA and CDR2 FQGNSA. CDR3 in DNA: TGTGCCAGCAGCTTGAGGTCGTGGAACACTGAAGCTTTCTTT. Translated, it gives CASSLRSWNTEAFF. The complete variable domain, with remaining parts taken from reference TRBV7-2 and TRBJ1-1, reads GAGVSQSPSNKVTEKGKDVELRCDPISGHTALYWYRQSLGQGLEFLIYFQGNSAPDKSGLPSDRFSAERTGGSVSTLTIQRTQQEDSAVYLCASSLRSWNTEAFFGQGTRLTVV.

This clonotype is termed medium-sized. This chain uses TRBV6-5 with TRBJ2-2; a weak D match, TRBD2 (7 bases). The germline V and J ends were trimmed by 3 bases and 0 bases, with 17 bases remaining between them. From germline, CDR1 is MNHEY and CDR2 SVGAGI. The CDR3 length is 18 residues. CDR3 loop: CASSYYRPGGANTGELFF. The CDR3 DNA follows: TGTGCCAGCAGTTATTACCGCCCGGGGGGCGCGAACACCGGGGAGCTGTTTTTT.

The table lists this clonotype with a few counts. This CDR3 is CASSFRTSGTETQYF. The CDR3 DNA is TGTGCCAGCAGCTTTAGGACTAGCGGGACGGAGACCCAGTACTTC. The chain joins TRBV5-4 to TRBJ2-5; 12 bases align to TRBD2. CDR3 length: 15 amino acids. Trimming at V came to 2 bases and at J to 5 bases, leaving 4 bases not matched to a gene. Germline V gene data show CDR1 as SGHNT and CDR2 as YYREEE (reference sequence).

This clonotype is medium-sized in the sample. The J gene is TRBJ1-1, the V gene TRBV19; 9 nucleotides agree with TRBD1. The trim removed 4 bases at V and 6 bases at J, leaving 12 bases unmatched. Germline values: CDR1 LNHDA, CDR2 SQIVND (reference sequence). This CDR3 has 16 residues. CDR3 residues: CASSTHRDRVVSEAFF. CDR3 in DNA: TGTGCCAGTAGTACACACCGGGACAGGGTTGTCTCTGAAGCTTTCTTT.